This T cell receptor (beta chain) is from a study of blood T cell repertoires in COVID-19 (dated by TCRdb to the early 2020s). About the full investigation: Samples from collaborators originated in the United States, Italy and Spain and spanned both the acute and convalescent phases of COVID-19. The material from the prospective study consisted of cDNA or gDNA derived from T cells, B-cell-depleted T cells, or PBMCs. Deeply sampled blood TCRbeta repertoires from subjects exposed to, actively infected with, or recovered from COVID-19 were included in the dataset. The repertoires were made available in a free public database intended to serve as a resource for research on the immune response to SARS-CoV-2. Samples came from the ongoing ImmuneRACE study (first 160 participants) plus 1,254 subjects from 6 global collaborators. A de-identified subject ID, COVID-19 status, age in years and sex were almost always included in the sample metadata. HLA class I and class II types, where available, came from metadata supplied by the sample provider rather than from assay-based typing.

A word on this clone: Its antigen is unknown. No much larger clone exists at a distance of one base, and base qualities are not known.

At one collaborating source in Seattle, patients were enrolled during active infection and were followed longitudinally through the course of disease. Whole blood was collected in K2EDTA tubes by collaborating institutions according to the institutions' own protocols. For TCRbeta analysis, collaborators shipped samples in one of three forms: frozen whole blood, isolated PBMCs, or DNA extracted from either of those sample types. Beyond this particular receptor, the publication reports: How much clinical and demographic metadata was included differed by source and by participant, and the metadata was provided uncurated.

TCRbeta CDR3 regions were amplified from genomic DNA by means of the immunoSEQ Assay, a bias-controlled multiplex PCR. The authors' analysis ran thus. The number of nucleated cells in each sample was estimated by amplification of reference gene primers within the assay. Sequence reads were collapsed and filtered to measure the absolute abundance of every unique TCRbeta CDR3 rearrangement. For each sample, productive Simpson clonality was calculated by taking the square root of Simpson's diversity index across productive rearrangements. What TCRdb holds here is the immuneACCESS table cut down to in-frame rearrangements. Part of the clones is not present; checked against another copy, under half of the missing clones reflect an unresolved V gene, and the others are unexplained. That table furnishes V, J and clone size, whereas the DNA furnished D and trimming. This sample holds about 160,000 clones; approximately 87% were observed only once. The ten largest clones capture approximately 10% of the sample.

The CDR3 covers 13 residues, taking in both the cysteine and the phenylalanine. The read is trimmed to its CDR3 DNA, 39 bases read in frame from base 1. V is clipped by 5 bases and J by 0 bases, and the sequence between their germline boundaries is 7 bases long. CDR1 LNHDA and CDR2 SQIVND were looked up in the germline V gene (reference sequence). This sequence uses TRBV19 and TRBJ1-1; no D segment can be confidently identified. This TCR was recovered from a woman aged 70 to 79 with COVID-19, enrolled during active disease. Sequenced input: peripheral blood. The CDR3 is CASSRGLNTEAFF. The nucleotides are TGTGCCAGTAGTCGGGGATTGAACACTGAAGCTTTCTTT.